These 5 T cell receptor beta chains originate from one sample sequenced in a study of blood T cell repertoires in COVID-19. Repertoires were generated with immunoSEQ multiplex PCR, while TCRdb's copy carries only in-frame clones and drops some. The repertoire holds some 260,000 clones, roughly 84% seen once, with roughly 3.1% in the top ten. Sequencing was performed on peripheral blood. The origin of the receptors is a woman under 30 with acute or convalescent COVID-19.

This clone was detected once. CDR3 coding DNA: TGTGCCAGTAGTCCCGGTTGGGCGGGAGAGCAGTACTTC. Translation: CASSPGWAGEQYF. V is TRBV19 and J is TRBJ2-7, with D possibly matching TRBD2 (6 bases). Germline V gene lookup returns CDR1 LNHDA and CDR2 SQIVND (reference sequence). The CDR3 is 13 amino acids. Trimming took off 5 bases at V and 7 bases at J, with 15 bases between the two ends.

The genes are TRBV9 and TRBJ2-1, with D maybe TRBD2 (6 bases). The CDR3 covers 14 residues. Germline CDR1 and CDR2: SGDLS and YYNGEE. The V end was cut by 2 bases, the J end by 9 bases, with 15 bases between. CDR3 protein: CASSVEEGLGEQFF. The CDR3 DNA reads TGTGCCAGCAGCGTGGAGGAGGGTTTGGGTGAGCAGTTCTTC.

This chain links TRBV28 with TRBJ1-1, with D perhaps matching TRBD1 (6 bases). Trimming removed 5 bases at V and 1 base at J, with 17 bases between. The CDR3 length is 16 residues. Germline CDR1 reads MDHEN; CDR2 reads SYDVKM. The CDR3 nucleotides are TGTGCCAGCAGTGCCCCCCGGCCAGGGGAGAACACTGAAGCTTTCTTT. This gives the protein CASSAPRPGENTEAFF.

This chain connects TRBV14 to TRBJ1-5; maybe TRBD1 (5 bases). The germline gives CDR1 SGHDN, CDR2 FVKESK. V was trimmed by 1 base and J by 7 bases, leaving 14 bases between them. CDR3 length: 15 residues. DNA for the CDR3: TGTGCCAGCAGCCAAGCGTGTCCCTGGGGCCAGCCCCAGCATTTT. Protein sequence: CASSQACPWGQPQHF.

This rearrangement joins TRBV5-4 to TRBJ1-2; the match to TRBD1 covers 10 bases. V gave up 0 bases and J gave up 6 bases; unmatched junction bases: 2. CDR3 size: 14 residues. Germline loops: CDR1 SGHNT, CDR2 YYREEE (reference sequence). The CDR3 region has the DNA TGTGCCAGCAGCTTGGCCGGGACAGGGGATGGCTACACCTTC. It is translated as CASSLAGTGDGYTF.